This entry is about one TCR beta chain. This record belongs to a study of blood T cell repertoires in COVID-19. Germline CDR1 LNHDA, CDR2 SQIVND (reference sequence). There are 17 residues in the CDR3. J was trimmed by 6 bases and V by 1 base; bases with no gene match: 14. Original data processing: For nucleated cells, counts were estimated from reference gene primer amplification. The data were produced by immunoSEQ multiplex PCR, yet TCRdb's version contains in-frame clones alone and is incomplete. The DNA gave D and trimming, while V, J and clone size come from that table. The repertoire consists of 80,000 to 95,000 clones, with roughly 80% occurring once and the leading ten covering roughly 25%.

The rearrangement joins TRBV19 to TRBJ1-2, with TRBD1 matching 7 bases. Sequenced input: peripheral blood. This TCR was recovered from a man older than 75 with active or convalescent COVID-19. The CDR3 DNA is TGTGCCAGTAGTATAGTGGGACAGCTACTATCACGGGATGGCTACACCTTC. Encoded protein: CASSIVGQLLSRDGYTF.